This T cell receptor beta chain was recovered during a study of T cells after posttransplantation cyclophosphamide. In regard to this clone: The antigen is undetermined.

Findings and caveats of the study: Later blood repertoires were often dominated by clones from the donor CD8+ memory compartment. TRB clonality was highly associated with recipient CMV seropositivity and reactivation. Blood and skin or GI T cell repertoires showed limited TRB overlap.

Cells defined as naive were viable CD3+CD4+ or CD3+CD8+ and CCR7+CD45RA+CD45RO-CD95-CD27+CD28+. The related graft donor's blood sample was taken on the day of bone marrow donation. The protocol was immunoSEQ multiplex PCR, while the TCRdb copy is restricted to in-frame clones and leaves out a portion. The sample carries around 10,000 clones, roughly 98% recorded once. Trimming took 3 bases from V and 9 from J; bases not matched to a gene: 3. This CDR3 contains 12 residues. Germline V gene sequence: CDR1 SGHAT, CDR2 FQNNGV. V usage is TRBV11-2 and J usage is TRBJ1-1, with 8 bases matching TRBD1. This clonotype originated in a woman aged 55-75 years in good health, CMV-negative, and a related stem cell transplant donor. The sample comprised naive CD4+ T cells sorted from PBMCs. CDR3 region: CASSFIRGQAFF. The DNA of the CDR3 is TGTGCCAGCAGCTTCATCAGGGGGCAAGCTTTCTTT.